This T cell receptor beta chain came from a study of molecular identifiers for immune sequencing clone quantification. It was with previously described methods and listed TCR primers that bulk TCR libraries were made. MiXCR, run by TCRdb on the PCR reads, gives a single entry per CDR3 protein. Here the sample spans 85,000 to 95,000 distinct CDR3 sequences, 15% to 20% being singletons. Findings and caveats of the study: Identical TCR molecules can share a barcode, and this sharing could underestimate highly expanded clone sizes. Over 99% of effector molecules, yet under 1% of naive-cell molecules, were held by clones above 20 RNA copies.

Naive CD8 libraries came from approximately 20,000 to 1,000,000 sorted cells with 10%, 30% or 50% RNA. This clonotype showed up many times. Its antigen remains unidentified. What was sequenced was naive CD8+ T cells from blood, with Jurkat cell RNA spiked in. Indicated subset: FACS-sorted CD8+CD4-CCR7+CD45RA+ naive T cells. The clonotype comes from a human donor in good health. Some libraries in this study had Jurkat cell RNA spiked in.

CDR3 sequence (DNA): TGTGCCAGCAGTTTTGGACCCGAACTCGAGCAGTACTTC. Amino acids: CASSFGPELEQYF. The chain has TRBV27 and TRBJ2-7; no clear D. Germline CDR1 is MNHEY and CDR2 is SMNVEV (reference sequence). The CDR3 runs 13 residues. Deletions cut 3 bases from V and 6 bases from J, with 12 bases between.